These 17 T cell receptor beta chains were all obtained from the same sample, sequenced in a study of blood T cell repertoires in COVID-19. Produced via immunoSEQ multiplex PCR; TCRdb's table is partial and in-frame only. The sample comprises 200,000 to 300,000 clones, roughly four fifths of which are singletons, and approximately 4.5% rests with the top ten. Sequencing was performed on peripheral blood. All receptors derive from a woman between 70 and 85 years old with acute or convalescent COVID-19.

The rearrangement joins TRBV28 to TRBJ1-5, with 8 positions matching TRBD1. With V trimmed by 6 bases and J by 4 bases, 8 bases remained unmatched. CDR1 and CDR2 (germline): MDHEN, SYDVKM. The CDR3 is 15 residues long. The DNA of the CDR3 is TGTGCCAGCAGCCCCTCCGGACAGGGAAATCAGCCCCAGCATTTT. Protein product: CASSPSGQGNQPQHF.

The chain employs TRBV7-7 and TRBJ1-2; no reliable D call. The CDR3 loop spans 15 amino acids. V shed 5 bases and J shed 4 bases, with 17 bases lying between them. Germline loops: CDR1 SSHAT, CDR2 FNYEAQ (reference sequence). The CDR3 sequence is CASSPLETNLYGYTF. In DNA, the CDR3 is TGTGCCAGCAGCCCTTTGGAGACGAACCTCTATGGCTACACCTTC.

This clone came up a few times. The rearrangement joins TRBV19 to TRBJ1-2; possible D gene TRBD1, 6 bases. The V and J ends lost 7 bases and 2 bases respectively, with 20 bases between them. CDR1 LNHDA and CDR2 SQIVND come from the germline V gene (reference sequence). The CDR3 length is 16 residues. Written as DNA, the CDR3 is TGTGCCAGTAACGCGGACAGCAATACGTTCAACTATGGCTACACCTTC. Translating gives CASNADSNTFNYGYTF.

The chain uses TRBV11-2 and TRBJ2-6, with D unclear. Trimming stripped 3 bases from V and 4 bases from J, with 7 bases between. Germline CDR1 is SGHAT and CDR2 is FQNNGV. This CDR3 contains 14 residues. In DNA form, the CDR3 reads TGTGCCAGCAGCTTCGACTCGGGGGCCAACGTCCTGACTTTC. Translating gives CASSFDSGANVLTF.

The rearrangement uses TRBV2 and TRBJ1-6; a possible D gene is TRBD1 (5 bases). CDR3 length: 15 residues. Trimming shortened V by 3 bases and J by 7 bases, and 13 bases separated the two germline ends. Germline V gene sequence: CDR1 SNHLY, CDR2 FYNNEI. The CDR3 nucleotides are TGTGCCAGCAGTGATTGGGGGGGAAGAAATTCACCCCTCCACTTT. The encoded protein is CASSDWGGRNSPLHF.

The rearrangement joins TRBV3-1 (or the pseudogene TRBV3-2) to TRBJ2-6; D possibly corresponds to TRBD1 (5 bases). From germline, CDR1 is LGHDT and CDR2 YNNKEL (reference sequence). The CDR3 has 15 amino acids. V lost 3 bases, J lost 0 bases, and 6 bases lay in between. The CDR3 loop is CASSQDISGANVLTF. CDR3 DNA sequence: TGTGCCAGCAGCCAGGACATCTCTGGGGCCAACGTCCTGACTTTC.

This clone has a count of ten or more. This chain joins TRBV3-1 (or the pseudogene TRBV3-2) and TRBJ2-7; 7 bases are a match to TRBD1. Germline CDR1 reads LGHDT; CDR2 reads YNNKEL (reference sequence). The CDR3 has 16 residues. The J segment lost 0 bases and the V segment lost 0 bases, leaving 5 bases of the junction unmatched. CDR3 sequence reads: CASSQESRTGSYEQYF. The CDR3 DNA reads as TGTGCCAGCAGCCAAGAATCAAGGACAGGCTCCTACGAGCAGTACTTC.

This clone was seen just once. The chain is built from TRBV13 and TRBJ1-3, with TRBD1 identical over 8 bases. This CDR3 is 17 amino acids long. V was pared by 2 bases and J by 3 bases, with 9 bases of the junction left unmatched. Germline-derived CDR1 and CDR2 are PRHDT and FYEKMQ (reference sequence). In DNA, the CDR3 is TGTGCCAGCAGCTTAATTCAGGGGGCGCAAGTTGGAAACACCATATATTTT. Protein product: CASSLIQGAQVGNTIYF.

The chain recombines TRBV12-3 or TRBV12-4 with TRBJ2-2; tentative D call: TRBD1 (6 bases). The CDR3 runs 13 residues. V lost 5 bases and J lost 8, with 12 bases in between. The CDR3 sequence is CASSLQGFGELFF. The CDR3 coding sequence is TGTGCCAGCAGTCTACAGGGTTTTGGGGAGCTGTTTTTT.

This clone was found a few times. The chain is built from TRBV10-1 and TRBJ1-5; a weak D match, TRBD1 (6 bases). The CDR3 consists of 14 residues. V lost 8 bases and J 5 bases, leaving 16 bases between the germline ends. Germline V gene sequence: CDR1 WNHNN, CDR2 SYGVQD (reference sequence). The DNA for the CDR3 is TGCGCCAGCTCCGGGGGGGCCCCGGATCAGCCCCAGCATTTT. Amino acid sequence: CASSGGAPDQPQHF.

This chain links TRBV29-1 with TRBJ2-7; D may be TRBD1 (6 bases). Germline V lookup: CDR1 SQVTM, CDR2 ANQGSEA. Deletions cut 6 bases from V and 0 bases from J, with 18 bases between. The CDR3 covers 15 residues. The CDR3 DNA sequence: TGCAGCGTAGACAACGGGACATTAGACTCCTACGAGCAGTACTTC. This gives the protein CSVDNGTLDSYEQYF.

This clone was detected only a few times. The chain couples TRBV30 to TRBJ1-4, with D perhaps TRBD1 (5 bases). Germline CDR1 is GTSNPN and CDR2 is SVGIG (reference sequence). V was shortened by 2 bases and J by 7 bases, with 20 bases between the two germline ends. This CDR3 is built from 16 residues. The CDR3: CAWSYGGDGTFEKLFF. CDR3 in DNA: TGTGCCTGGAGTTATGGGGGGGACGGAACCTTTGAAAAACTGTTTTTT.

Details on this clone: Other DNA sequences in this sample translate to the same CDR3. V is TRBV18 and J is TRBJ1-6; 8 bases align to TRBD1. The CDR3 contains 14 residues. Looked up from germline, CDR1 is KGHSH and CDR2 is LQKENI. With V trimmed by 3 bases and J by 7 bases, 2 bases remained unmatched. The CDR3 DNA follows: TGTGCCAGCTCACCGACAGGGGCGAATTCACCCCTCCACTTT. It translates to CASSPTGANSPLHF. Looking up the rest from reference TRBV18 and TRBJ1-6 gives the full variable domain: NAGVMQNPRHLVRRRGQEARLRCSPMKGHSHVYWYRQLPEEGLKFMVYLQKENIIDESGMPKERFSAEFPKEGPSILRIQQVVRGDSAAYFCASSPTGANSPLHFGNGTRLTVT.

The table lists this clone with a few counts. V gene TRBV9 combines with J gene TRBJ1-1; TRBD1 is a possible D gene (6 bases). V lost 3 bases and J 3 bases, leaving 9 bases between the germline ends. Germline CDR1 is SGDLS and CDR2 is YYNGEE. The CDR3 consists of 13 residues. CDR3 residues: CASSDPGDTEAFF. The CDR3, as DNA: TGTGCCAGCAGCGACCCAGGGGACACTGAAGCTTTCTTT.

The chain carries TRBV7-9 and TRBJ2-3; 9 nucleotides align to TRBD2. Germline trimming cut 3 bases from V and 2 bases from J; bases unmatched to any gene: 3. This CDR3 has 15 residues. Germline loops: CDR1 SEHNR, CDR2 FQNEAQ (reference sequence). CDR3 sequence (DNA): TGTGCCAGCAGCTTCCCTAGCGGGGTCACAGATACGCAGTATTTT. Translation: CASSFPSGVTDTQYF.

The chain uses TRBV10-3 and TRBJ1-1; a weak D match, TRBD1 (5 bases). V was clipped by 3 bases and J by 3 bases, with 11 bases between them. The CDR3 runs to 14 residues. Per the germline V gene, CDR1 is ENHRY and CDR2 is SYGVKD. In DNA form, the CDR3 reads TGTGCCATCAGTGAAACCCGGGACTACACTGAAGCTTTCTTT. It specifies CAISETRDYTEAFF.

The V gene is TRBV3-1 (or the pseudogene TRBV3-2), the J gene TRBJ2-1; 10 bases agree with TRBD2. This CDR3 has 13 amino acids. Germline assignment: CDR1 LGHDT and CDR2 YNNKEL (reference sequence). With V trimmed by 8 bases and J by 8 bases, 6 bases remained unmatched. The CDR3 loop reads CASGLAGAHEQFF. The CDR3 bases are TGTGCCAGCGGGCTAGCGGGGGCCCATGAGCAGTTCTTC.